Sequencing of this TCR beta chain was carried out in a study of Ad26.COV2.S vaccination and SARS-CoV-2 variants. Overall study: The study gave Ad26.COV2.S intramuscularly, once or twice 56 days apart. Findings of the study overall: Vaccinees displayed broader spike-specific TCR repertoires than placebo recipients.

Using immunoSEQ multiplex PCR, the repertoire was profiled, and TCRdb retains in-frame clones only, with some absent. The profile covers some 390,000 clones, with 89% appearing a single time and 1.5% to 2% taken by the ten largest. On this clone: Its target is unknown.

The CDR3 spans 16 residues. V gave up 6 bases and J gave up 3 bases, with 18 bases separating them. The germline V gene encodes CDR1 SNHLY and CDR2 FYNNEI. The treatment is: some 20 received Ad26.COV2.S at low or high dose, single or two shots; about 5 received placebo; per-sample allocation not given. Collection of samples fell on day 63 after the first vaccine or placebo injection. This specimen consisted of peripheral blood, obtained in a trial of Ad26.COV2.S vaccine versus placebo. This receptor was taken from a person between 18 and 65 years old who received the Ad26.COV2.S COVID-19 vaccine or a placebo. The J gene is TRBJ1-3, the V gene TRBV2; no clear D. The CDR3 loop is CASRQDLAVGGNTIYF. The CDR3 DNA reads as TGTGCCAGCAGGCAGGATCTTGCAGTTGGTGGAAACACCATATATTTT.